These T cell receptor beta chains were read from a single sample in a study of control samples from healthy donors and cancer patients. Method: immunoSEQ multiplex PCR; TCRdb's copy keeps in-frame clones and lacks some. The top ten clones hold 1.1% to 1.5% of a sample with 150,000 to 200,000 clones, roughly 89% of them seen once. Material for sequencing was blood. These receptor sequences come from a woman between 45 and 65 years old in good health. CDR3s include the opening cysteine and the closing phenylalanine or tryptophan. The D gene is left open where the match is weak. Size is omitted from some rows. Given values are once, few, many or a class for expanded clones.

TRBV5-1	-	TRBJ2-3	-	CASSLVRTSTDTQYF	TGCGCCAGCAGCTTGGTTAGAACTAGCACAGATACGCAGTATTTT
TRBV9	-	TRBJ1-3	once	CASSVGSSGNTIYF	TGTGCCAGCAGCGTAGGGAGTTCAGGAAACACCATATATTTT
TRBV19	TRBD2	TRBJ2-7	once	CASSVPPGLASAEQYF	TGTGCCAGTAGTGTACCCCCGGGACTAGCGTCAGCCGAGCAGTACTTC
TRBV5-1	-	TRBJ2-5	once	CASSFGRGREETQYF	TGCGCCAGCAGCTTTGGTAGGGGGAGAGAAGAGACCCAGTACTTC
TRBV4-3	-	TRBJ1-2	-	CASSQGGNYGYTF	TGCGCCAGCAGCCAAGGGGGCAACTATGGCTACACCTTC
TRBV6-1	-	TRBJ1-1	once	CASSEGQGDEAFF	TGTGCCAGCAGTGAAGGGCAGGGCGACGAAGCTTTCTTT
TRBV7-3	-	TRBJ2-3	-	CASSLAKLGSTDTQYF	TGTGCCAGCAGCTTGGCCAAGTTAGGATCAACAGATACGCAGTATTTT
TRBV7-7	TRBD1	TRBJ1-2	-	CASSPLGGQGAFYGYTF	TGTGCTAGCAGTCCATTGGGGGGACAGGGGGCCTTCTATGGCTACACCTTC
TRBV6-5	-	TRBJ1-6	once	CASGASSYNSPLHF	TGTGCCAGCGGAGCTAGCTCCTATAATTCACCCCTCCACTTT
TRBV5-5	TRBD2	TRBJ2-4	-	CASSLGGSKNIQYF	TGTGCCAGCAGCCTGGGGGGGTCCAAAAACATTCAGTACTTC
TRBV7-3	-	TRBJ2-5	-	CASSLAGRQETQYF	TGTGCCAGCAGCTTGGCGGGACGACAAGAGACCCAGTACTTC
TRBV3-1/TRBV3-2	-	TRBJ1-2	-	CASSPGQGPIGYTF	TGTGCCAGCAGCCCTGGTCAAGGCCCGATAGGCTACACCTTC
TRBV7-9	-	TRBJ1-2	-	CASSPGRGYTF	TGTGCCAGCAGCCCCGGGAGAGGCTACACCTTC
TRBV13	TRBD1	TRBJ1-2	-	CASSSDRGLYGYTF	TGTGCCAGCAGCTCGGACAGGGGGCTCTATGGCTACACCTTC
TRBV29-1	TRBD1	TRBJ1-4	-	CSVMGQGLGSGEKLFF	TGCAGCGTGATGGGACAGGGGCTCGGATCGGGCGAAAAACTGTTTTTT
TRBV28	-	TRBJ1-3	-	CASSLPGAGNTIYF	TGTGCCAGCAGTTTACCAGGGGCAGGAAACACCATATATTTT
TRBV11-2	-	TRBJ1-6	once	CASSLDRSSPLHF	TGTGCCAGCAGCTTAGATCGAAGCTCACCCCTCCACTTT
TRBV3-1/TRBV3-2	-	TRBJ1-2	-	CASSHGDDYGYTF	TGTGCCAGCAGCCACGGGGATGACTATGGCTACACCTTC
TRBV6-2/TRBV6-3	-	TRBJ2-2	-	CASSVTGTGELFF	TGTGCCAGCAGTGTCACCGGGACGGGGGAGCTGTTTTTT
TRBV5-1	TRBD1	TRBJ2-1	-	CASSPGQGKTYNEQFF	TGCGCCAGCAGCCCGGGACAGGGGAAAACCTACAATGAGCAGTTCTTC
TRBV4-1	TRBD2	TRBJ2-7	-	CASSQETGLAGVTTF	TGCGCCAGCAGCCAAGAAACGGGGCTAGCGGGAGTCACAACCTTC
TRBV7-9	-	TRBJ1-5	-	CASSPEGGSGQPQHF	TGTGCCAGCAGCCCAGAGGGAGGGTCGGGGCAGCCCCAGCATTTT
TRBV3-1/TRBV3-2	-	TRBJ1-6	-	CASSLTSPRGPLHF	TGTGCCAGCAGCCTGACATCCCCAAGGGGACCCCTCCACTTT